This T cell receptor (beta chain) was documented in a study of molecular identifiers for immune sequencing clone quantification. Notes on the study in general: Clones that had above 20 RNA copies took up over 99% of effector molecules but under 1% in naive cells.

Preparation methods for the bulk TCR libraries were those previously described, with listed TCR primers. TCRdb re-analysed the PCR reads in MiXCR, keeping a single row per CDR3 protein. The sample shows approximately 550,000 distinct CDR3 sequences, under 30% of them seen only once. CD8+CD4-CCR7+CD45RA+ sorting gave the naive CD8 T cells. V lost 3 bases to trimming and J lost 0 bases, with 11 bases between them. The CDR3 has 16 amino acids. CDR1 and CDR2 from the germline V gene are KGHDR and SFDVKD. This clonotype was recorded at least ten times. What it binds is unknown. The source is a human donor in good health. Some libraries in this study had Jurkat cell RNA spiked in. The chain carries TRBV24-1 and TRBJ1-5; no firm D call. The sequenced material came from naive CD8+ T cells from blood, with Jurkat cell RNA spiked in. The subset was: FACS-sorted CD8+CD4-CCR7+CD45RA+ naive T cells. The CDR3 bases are TGTGCCACCAGTGATGACATTGGATATAGCAATCAGCCCCAGCATTTT. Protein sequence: CATSDDIGYSNQPQHF.